This record concerns one T cell receptor (beta chain) sequence. Its antigen remains unknown. The V segment lost 4 bases and the J segment 3 bases; nucleotides outside the gene matches: 3. The CDR3 totals 15 residues. CDR1 is MNHEY, CDR2 SMNVEV, per germline (reference sequence). These data come from a study of CD8+ T cells in alopecia areata. RNA extraction and reverse transcription yielded cDNA as sequencing template. Sequenced by immunoSEQ multiplex PCR; TCRdb stores in-frame clones only, minus some. The table lists roughly 150,000 clones, roughly 60% of them singletons. Findings and limits, study-wide: Lesional scalp exceeded normal scalp in clonality, especially in alopecia totalis/universalis. Against the mouse data, patients shared TCRs less clearly, possibly for HLA reasons. Normal-skin resident alphabeta T cells also appear among scalp sample sequences.

This TCR derives from a human donor in good health. Sequenced material: CD4+ T cells sorted from blood. The chain couples TRBV27 to TRBJ2-3; 11 nucleotides agree with TRBD2. CDR3 loop: CASSSTSGRTDTQYF. CDR3 nucleotide sequence: TGTGCCAGCAGTTCCACTAGCGGGAGAACAGATACGCAGTATTTT.